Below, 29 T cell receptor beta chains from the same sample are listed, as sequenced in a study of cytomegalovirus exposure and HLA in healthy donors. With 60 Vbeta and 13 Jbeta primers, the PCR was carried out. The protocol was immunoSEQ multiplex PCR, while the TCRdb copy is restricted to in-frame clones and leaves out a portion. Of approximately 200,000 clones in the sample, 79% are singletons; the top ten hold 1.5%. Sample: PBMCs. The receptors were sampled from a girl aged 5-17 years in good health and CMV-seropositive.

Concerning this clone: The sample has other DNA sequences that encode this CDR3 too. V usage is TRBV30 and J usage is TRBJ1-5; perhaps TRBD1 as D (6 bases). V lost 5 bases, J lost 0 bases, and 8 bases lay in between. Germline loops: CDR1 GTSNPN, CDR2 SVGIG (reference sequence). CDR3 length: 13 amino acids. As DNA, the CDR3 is TGTGCCTGGTCGACAGGTAGCAATCAGCCCCAGCATTTT. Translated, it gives CAWSTGSNQPQHF.

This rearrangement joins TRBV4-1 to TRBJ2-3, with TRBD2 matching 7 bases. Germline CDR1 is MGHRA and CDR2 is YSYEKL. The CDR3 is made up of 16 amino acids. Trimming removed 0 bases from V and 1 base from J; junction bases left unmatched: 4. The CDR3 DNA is TGCGCCAGCAGCCAAGATCCCGCGGGGGGCACAGATACGCAGTATTTT. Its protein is CASSQDPAGGTDTQYF.

Here the CDR3 reads CASGTYYNEQFF. As DNA, the CDR3 is TGTGCCAGCGGGACTTACTACAATGAGCAGTTCTTC. The gene calls are TRBV6-6 and TRBJ2-1; D is perhaps TRBD2 (6 bases). The CDR3 consists of 12 residues. Trimming shortened V by 8 bases and J by 3 bases, and 8 bases separated the two germline ends. From germline, CDR1 is MNHNY and CDR2 SVGAGI (reference sequence).

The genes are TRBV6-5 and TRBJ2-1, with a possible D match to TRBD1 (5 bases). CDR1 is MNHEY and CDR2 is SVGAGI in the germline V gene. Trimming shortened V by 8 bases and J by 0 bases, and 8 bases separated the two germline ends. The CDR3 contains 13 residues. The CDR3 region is CASGASSYNEQFF. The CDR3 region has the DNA TGTGCCAGCGGGGCGAGCTCCTACAATGAGCAGTTCTTC.

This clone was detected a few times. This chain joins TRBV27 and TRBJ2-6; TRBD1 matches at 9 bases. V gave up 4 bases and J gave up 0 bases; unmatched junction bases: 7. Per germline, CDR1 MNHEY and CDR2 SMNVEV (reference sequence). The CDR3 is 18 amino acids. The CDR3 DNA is TGTGCCAGCAGTTCCTGGGGACAGGGAGTCTCTGGGGCCAACGTCCTGACTTTC. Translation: CASSSWGQGVSGANVLTF.

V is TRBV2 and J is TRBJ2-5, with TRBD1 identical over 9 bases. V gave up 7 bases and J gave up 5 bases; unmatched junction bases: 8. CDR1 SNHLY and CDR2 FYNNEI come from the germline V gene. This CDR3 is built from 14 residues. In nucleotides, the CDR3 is TGTGCCAGCATTTTACAGGGGGCAGGGGAGACCCAGTACTTC. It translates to CASILQGAGETQYF. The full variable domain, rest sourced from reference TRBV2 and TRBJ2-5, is EPEVTQTPSHQVTQMGQEVILRCVPISNHLYFYWYRQILGQKVEFLVSFYNNEISEKSEIFDDQFSVERPDGSNFTLKIRSTKLEDSAMYFCASILQGAGETQYFGPGTRLLVL.

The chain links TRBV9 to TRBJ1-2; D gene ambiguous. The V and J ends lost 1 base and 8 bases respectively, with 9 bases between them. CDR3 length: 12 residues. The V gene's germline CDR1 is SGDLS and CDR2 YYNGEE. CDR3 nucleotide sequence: TGTGCCAGCAGCGTATGGAGAGAGGGCTACACCTTC. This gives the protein CASSVWREGYTF.

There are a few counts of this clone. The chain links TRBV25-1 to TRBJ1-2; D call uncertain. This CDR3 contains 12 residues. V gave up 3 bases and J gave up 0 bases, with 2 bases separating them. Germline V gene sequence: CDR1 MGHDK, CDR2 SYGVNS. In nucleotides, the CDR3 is TGTGCCAGCAGTGATACTAACTATGGCTACACCTTC. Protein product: CASSDTNYGYTF.

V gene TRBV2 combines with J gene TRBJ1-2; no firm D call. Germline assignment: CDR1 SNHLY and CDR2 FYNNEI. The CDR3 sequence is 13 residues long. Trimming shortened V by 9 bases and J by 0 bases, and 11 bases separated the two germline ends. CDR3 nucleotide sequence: TGTGCCAGGGCGAGGGCTTCTAACTATGGCTACACCTTC. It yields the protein CARARASNYGYTF.

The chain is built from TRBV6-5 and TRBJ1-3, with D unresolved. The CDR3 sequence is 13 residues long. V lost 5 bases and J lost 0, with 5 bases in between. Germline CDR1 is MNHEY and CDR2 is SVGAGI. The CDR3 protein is CASSRVSGNTIYF. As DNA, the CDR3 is TGTGCCAGCAGTCGCGTCTCTGGAAACACCATATATTTT.

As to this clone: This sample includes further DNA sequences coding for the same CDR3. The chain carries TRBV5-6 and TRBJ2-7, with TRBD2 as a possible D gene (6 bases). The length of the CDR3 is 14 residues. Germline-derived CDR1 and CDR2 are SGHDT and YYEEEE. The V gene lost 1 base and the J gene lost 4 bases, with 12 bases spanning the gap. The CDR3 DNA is TGTGCCAGCAGCTTGAGGCAGGGAGGATACGAGCAGTACTTC. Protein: CASSLRQGGYEQYF.

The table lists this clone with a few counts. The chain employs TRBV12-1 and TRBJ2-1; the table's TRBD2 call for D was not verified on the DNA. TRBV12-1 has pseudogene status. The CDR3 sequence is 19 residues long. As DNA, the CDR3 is TGTGCCAGCAGCCTATACCGCGTAGCGGGGTTAAGCTCCTACAATGAGCAGTTCTTC. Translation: CASSLYRVAGLSSYNEQFF.

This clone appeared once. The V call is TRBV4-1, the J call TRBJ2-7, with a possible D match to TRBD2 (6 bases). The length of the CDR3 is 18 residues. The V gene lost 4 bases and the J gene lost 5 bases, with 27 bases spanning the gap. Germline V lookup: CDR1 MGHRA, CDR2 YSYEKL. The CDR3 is CASSPLFPGLGLPNEQYF. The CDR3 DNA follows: TGCGCCAGCAGCCCCTTGTTCCCTGGCTTGGGACTTCCCAACGAGCAGTACTTC.

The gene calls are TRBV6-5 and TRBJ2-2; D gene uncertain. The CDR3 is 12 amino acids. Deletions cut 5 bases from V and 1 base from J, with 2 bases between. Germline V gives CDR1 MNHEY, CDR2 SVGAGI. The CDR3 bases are TGTGCCAGCAGTCGGAACACCGGGGAGCTGTTTTTT. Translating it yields CASSRNTGELFF.

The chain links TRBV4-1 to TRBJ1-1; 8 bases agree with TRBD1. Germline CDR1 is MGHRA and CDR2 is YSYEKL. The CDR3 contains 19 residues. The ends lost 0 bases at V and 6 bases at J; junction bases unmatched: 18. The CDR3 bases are TGCGCCAGCAGCCAAGAGCCCTTACTCAGACAGGGGTGGATCCCTGAAGCTTTCTTT. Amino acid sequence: CASSQEPLLRQGWIPEAFF.

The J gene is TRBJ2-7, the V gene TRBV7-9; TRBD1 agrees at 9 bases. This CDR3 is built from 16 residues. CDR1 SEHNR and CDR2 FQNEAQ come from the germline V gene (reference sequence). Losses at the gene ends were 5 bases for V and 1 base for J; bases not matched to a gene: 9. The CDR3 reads CASSPTSGQGSYEQYF. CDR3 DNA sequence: TGTGCCAGCAGCCCCACCTCGGGACAGGGATCCTACGAGCAGTACTTC.

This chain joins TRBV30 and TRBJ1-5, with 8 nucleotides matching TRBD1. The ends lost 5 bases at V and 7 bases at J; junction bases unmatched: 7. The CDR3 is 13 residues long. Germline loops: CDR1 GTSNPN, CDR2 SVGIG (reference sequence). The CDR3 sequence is CAWDDRGGQPQHF. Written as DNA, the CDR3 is TGTGCCTGGGACGACAGGGGAGGCCAGCCCCAGCATTTT.

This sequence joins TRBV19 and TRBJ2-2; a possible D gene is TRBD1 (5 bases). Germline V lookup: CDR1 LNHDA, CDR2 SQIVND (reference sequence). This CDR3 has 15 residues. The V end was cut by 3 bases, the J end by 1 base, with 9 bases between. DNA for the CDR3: TGTGCCAGTAGTATCAGCAGGGTGAACACCGGGGAGCTGTTTTTT. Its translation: CASSISRVNTGELFF.

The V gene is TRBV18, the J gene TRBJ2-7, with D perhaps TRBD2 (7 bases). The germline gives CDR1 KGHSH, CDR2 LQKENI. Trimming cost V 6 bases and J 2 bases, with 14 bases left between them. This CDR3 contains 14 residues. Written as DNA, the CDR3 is TGTGCCAGCTCGCGGGGGCCCTCAACCTACGAGCAGTACTTC. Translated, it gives CASSRGPSTYEQYF.

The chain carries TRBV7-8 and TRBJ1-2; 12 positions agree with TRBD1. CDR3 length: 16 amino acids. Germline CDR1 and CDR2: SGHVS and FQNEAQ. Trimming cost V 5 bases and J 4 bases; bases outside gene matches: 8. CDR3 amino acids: CASSLGTGGPLYGYTF. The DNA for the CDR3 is TGTGCCAGCAGCCTCGGGACAGGGGGCCCCCTCTATGGCTACACCTTC.

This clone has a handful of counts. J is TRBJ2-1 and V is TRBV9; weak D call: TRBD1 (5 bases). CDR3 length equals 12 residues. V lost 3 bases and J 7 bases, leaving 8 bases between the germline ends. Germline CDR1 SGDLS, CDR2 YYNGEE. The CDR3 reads CASSGGVNEQFF. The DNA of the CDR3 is TGTGCCAGCAGCGGGGGCGTTAATGAGCAGTTCTTC. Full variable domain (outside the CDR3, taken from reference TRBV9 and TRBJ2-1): DSGVTQTPKHLITATGQRVTLRCSPRSGDLSVYWYQQSLDQGLQFLIQYYNGEERAKGNILERFSAQQFPDLHSELNLSSLELGDSALYFCASSGGVNEQFFGPGTRLTVL.

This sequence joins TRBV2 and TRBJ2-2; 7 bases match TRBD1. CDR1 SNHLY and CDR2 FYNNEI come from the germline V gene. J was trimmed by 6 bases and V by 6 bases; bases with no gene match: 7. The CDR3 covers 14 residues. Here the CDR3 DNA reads TGTGCCAGCAGGCCCCAGGGGGACGCCGGGGAGCTGTTTTTT. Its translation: CASRPQGDAGELFF.

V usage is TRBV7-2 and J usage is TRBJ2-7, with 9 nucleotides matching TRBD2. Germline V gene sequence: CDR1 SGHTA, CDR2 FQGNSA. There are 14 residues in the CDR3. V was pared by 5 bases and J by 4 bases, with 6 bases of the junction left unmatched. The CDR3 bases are TGTGCCAGCAGCGTGCGGGGGGGCGGGTACGAGCAGTACTTC. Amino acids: CASSVRGGGYEQYF.

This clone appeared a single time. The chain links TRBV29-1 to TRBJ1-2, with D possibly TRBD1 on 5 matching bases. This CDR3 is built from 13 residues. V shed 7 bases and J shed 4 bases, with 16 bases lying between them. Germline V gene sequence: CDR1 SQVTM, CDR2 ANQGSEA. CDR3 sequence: CSASEQAFYGYTF. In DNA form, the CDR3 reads TGCAGCGCGTCGGAACAGGCGTTCTATGGCTACACCTTC. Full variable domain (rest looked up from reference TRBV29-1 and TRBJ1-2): SAVISQKPSRDICQRGTSLTIQCQVDSQVTMMFWYRQQPGQSLTLIATANQGSEATYESGFVIDKFPISRPNLTFSTLTVSNMSPEDSSIYLCSASEQAFYGYTFGSGTRLTVV.

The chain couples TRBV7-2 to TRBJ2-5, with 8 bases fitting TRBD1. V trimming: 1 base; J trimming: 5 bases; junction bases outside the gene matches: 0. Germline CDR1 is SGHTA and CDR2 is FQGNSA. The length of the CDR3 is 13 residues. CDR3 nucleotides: TGTGCCAGCAGCTTAGGGACAGGGGAGACCCAGTACTTC. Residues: CASSLGTGETQYF.

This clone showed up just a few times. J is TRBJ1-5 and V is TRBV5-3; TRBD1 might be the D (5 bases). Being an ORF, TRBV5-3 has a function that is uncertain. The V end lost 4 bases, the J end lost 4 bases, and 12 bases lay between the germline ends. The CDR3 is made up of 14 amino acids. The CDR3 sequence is CARSPGGGNQPQHF. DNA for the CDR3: TGTGCCAGAAGCCCGGGGGGGGGAAATCAGCCCCAGCATTTT.

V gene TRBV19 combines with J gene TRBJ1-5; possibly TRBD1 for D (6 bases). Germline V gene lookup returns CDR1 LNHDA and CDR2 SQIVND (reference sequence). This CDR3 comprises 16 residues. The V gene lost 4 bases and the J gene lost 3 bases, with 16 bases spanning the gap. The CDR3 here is CASSSPLDRLNQPQHF. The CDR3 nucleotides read TGTGCCAGTAGTAGCCCTCTTGACAGGCTCAATCAGCCCCAGCATTTT.

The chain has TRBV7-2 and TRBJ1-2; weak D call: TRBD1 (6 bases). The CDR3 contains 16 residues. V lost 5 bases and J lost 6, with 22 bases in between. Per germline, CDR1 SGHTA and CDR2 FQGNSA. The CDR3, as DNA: TGTGCCAGCAGCAGCCGTCCATGGGGGCAGCTAAATGGCTACACCTTC. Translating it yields CASSSRPWGQLNGYTF.

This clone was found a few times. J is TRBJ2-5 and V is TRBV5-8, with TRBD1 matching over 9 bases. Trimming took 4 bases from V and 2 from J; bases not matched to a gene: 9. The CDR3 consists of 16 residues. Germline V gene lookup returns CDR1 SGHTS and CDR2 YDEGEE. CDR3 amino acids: CASSRGQGKAQETQYF. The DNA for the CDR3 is TGTGCCAGCAGCCGGGGACAGGGCAAAGCACAAGAGACCCAGTACTTC.